Listed here are 24 T cell receptor beta chains from one sample, sequenced in a study of shared clonotypes between healthy human individuals. Produced via immunoSEQ multiplex PCR; TCRdb's table is partial and in-frame only. The sample has about 2.3 million clones, 85% to 95% seen once. The specimen sequenced was naive CD4+ T cells from PBMCs. Stated subset: CD45RA+ positively selected. Receptor source: a man between 18 and 35 years old in good health. Some clones in this sample may be carry-over from other donors' samples.

The chain joins TRBV10-3 to TRBJ1-4; weak D call: TRBD1 (6 bases). The CDR3 consists of 12 residues. Trimming left V 8 bases short and J 8 bases short, with 12 bases between. CDR1 and CDR2 from the germline V gene are ENHRY and SYGVKD. This CDR3 is CAIQGNGEKLFF. The CDR3 region has the DNA TGTGCCATCCAGGGGAATGGCGAAAAACTGTTTTTT.

The rearrangement uses TRBV5-6 and TRBJ1-1; 11 bases line up with TRBD1. The CDR3 runs 15 residues. Germline V CDR1 and CDR2: SGHDT, YYEEEE. V was clipped by 3 bases and J by 2 bases; unmatched bases: 3. CDR3 loop: CASSWGTGGNTEAFF. For the CDR3, the DNA is TGTGCCAGCAGCTGGGGGACAGGGGGAAACACTGAAGCTTTCTTT.

Turning to this clone: In the same sample, other DNA sequences code for this CDR3. V gene TRBV5-1 combines with J gene TRBJ1-1, with TRBD1 matching 8 bases. The V gene's germline CDR1 is SGHRS and CDR2 YFSETQ. This CDR3 region has 14 residues. Unmatched junction bases numbered 6, after V lost 3 bases and J lost 5 bases. In DNA, the CDR3 is TGCGCCAGCAGCTCAACAGGGGGTGGTACTGAAGCTTTCTTT. This gives the protein CASSSTGGGTEAFF. The variable domain in full, with the rest retrieved from reference TRBV5-1 and TRBJ1-1, is KAGVTQTPRYLIKTRGQQVTLSCSPISGHRSVSWYQQTPGQGLQFLFEYFSETQRNKGNFPGRFSGRQFSNSRSEMNVSTLELGDSALYLCASSSTGGGTEAFFGQGTRLTVV.

This chain uses TRBV2 with TRBJ2-7; the D is unclear. Germline loops: CDR1 SNHLY, CDR2 FYNNEI. V lost 8 bases and J lost 0, with 14 bases in between. The CDR3 contains 14 residues. CDR3 DNA: TGTGCCAGCCTGTCGAGTGCTAACTCCTACGAGCAGTACTTC. Amino acid sequence: CASLSSANSYEQYF.

The chain joins TRBV2 to TRBJ2-5; TRBD2 aligns across 13 bases. This CDR3 contains 15 residues. Looked up from germline, CDR1 is SNHLY and CDR2 is FYNNEI. V trimming: 7 bases; J trimming: 4 bases; junction bases outside the gene matches: 6. The CDR3 coding sequence is TGTGCCAGCAAAGAGAGACTAGCGGGAGGAGAGACCCAGTACTTC. The encoded protein is CASKERLAGGETQYF.

The chain couples TRBV5-4 to TRBJ2-3, with 7 bases fitting TRBD2. With 4 bases clipped from V and 3 bases from J, the junction kept 8 bases outside the gene matches. In germline, CDR1 is SGHNT, CDR2 YYREEE (reference sequence). This CDR3 region has 15 residues. The CDR3 DNA follows: TGTGCCAGCAGCCATCCGGGACTAACAACAGATACGCAGTATTTT. Its translation is CASSHPGLTTDTQYF.

The J gene is TRBJ2-7, the V gene TRBV5-1; 8 bases match TRBD1. The CDR3 runs 17 residues. With V trimmed by 1 base and J by 6 bases, 15 bases remained unmatched. In germline, CDR1 is SGHRS, CDR2 YFSETQ. CDR3 coding DNA: TGCGCCAGCAGCTTGTCTCCCAATGGACAGGGCGTAGGCGAGCAGTACTTC. It specifies CASSLSPNGQGVGEQYF.

The V gene is TRBV5-4, the J gene TRBJ2-5; 7 bases are a match to TRBD2. V gave up 0 bases and J gave up 5 bases; unmatched junction bases: 7. Germline V lookup: CDR1 SGHNT, CDR2 YYREEE (reference sequence). This CDR3 is 15 amino acids long. Here the CDR3 DNA reads TGTGCCAGCAGCTTGGACGGGAGGCCGGTGGAGACCCAGTACTTC. Its translation is CASSLDGRPVETQYF. The entire variable domain, with the rest obtained from reference TRBV5-4 and TRBJ2-5, is as follows: ETGVTQSPTHLIKTRGQQVTLRCSSQSGHNTVSWYQQALGQGPQFIFQYYREEENGRGNFPPRFSGLQFPNYSSELNVNALELDDSALYLCASSLDGRPVETQYFGPGTRLLVL.

The chain employs TRBV5-1 and TRBJ1-1, with D possibly being TRBD1 (6 bases). Germline CDR1 SGHRS, CDR2 YFSETQ. The V gene lost 4 bases and the J gene lost 4 bases, with 23 bases spanning the gap. The CDR3 spans 17 residues. CDR3 protein: CASSPITGSVSFTEAFF. CDR3 sequence (DNA): TGCGCCAGCAGCCCAATTACAGGGTCGGTGTCCTTCACTGAAGCTTTCTTT.

The V call is TRBV4-3, the J call TRBJ1-1; D remains ambiguous. Germline V gives CDR1 LGHNA, CDR2 YSLEER. The CDR3 spans 15 residues. Trimming cost V 1 base and J 3 bases, with 12 bases left between them. CDR3 loop: CASSQGGGLYTEAFF. CDR3 sequence (DNA): TGCGCCAGCAGCCAAGGAGGCGGGTTATACACTGAAGCTTTCTTT.

A few counts support this clone. Other nucleotide sequences in the sample specify the same CDR3. The gene calls are TRBV19 and TRBJ1-5; D is ambiguous. This CDR3 comprises 11 residues. Germline lookup yields CDR1 LNHDA and CDR2 SQIVND (reference sequence). With 4 bases removed from V and 7 bases from J, the gap between germline ends came to 5 bases. CDR3 residues: CASSNGQPQHF. CDR3 bases: TGTGCCAGTAGTAACGGACAGCCCCAGCATTTT.

This chain joins TRBV30 and TRBJ2-1, with D perhaps TRBD2 (6 bases). V was clipped by 0 bases and J by 7 bases, with 13 bases between them. CDR3 length equals 14 residues. Per germline, CDR1 GTSNPN and CDR2 SVGIG (reference sequence). This CDR3 is CAWSVAGLRNEQFF. CDR3 nucleotide sequence: TGTGCCTGGAGTGTGGCGGGGCTACGGAATGAGCAGTTCTTC.

V is TRBV5-6 and J is TRBJ2-1, with TRBD1 as a possible D gene (5 bases). Trimming shortened V by 2 bases and J by 5 bases, and 11 bases separated the two germline ends. From germline, CDR1 is SGHDT and CDR2 YYEEEE. The CDR3 covers 14 residues. The CDR3 DNA is TGTGCCAGCAGCTTCAGGGCCGGCAACAATGAGCAGTTCTTC. This codes for CASSFRAGNNEQFF.

The chain employs TRBV19 and TRBJ2-4, with a possible D match to TRBD2 (5 bases). Deletions cut 5 bases from V and 8 bases from J, with 13 bases between. The CDR3 runs to 13 residues. Germline assignment: CDR1 LNHDA and CDR2 SQIVND (reference sequence). CDR3 bases: TGTGCCAGTAGTGATCAAGGAGGTGACATTCAGTACTTC. Translation: CASSDQGGDIQYF.

V gene TRBV18 combines with J gene TRBJ1-1; D is undetermined. The CDR3 spans 14 residues. V lost 2 bases to trimming and J lost 4 bases, with 11 bases between them. CDR1 and CDR2 (germline): KGHSH, LQKENI. CDR3: CASSPGQIGTEAFF. DNA of the CDR3: TGTGCCAGCTCACCAGGCCAGATCGGCACTGAAGCTTTCTTT.

This chain joins TRBV9 and TRBJ2-7; possibly TRBD2 for D (6 bases). Germline-derived CDR1 and CDR2 are SGDLS and YYNGEE. The V end lost 2 bases, the J end lost 2 bases, and 11 bases lay between the germline ends. The CDR3 runs to 14 residues. The CDR3 DNA sequence: TGTGCCAGCAGCGTCTCTAGCGCCGCCTACGAGCAGTACTTC. This sequence encodes CASSVSSAAYEQYF.

V usage is TRBV27 and J usage is TRBJ1-1; no clear D gene. Germline V gene data show CDR1 as MNHEY and CDR2 as SMNVEV (reference sequence). V was pared by 7 bases and J by 5 bases, with 8 bases between. This CDR3 spans 11 amino acids. CDR3 in amino acids: CASKYGTEAFF. CDR3 nucleotide sequence: TGTGCCAGCAAGTATGGTACTGAAGCTTTCTTT.

The rearrangement uses TRBV15 and TRBJ1-5, with 9 bases lining up with TRBD1. This CDR3 region has 17 residues. Germline loops: CDR1 LNHNV, CDR2 YYDKDF (reference sequence). The ends lost 3 bases at V and 2 bases at J; junction bases unmatched: 8. CDR3 in DNA: TGTGCCACCAGCAGGTCACAGGGGGCTCGTGGCAATCAGCCCCAGCATTTT. Translated, it gives CATSRSQGARGNQPQHF.

Details on this clone: The same CDR3 is also encoded by other DNA sequences in this sample. The rearrangement links TRBV7-9 to TRBJ1-2; 9 nucleotides line up with TRBD1. J gave up 4 bases and V 3 bases, and 0 bases lay outside the gene matches. This CDR3 is built from 13 residues. Germline CDR1 SEHNR, CDR2 FQNEAQ (reference sequence). This CDR3 reads CASSLTGGYGYTF. The CDR3 DNA sequence: TGTGCCAGCAGCTTGACAGGGGGCTATGGCTACACCTTC.

The CDR3 protein is CASSLGSSALYSYEQYF. As DNA, the CDR3 is TGCGCCAGCAGCTTGGGCTCTAGCGCTCTCTACTCCTACGAGCAGTACTTC. This sequence joins TRBV5-1 and TRBJ2-7; TRBD2 is a possible D gene (6 bases). Per germline, CDR1 SGHRS and CDR2 YFSETQ. This CDR3 region has 17 residues. V was trimmed by 0 bases and J by 0 bases, leaving 16 bases between them. The whole variable domain, remainder taken from reference TRBV5-1 and TRBJ2-7, is KAGVTQTPRYLIKTRGQQVTLSCSPISGHRSVSWYQQTPGQGLQFLFEYFSETQRNKGNFPGRFSGRQFSNSRSEMNVSTLELGDSALYLCASSLGSSALYSYEQYFGPGTRLTVT.

The chain carries TRBV5-4 and TRBJ2-3, with 10 nucleotides matching TRBD2. Germline V gene sequence: CDR1 SGHNT, CDR2 YYREEE (reference sequence). The CDR3 spans 16 residues. V lost 0 bases and J lost 2; bases outside the gene matches: 3. CDR3 region: CASSLATSGITDTQYF. DNA of the CDR3: TGTGCCAGCAGCTTGGCCACTAGCGGGATCACAGATACGCAGTATTTT.

V gene TRBV5-4 combines with J gene TRBJ2-3; D is ambiguous. This CDR3 is 13 amino acids long. V lost 0 bases to trimming and J lost 2 bases, with 4 bases between them. Germline CDR1 is SGHNT and CDR2 is YYREEE (reference sequence). CDR3 DNA sequence: TGTGCCAGCAGCTTGGTCGACACAGATACGCAGTATTTT. Encoded protein: CASSLVDTDTQYF.

This clone has only a few counts. The chain is built from TRBV7-8 and TRBJ1-5; D is unclear. The CDR3 length is 13 residues. Per the germline V gene, CDR1 is SGHVS and CDR2 is FQNEAQ. Trimming took off 5 bases at V and 1 base at J, with 6 bases between the two ends. The DNA of the CDR3 is TGTGCCAGCAGCCCTGACAGCAATCAGCCCCAGCATTTT. Residues: CASSPDSNQPQHF.

This clone showed up just a few times. For the CDR3, the DNA is TGTGCCAGCATGTCGACAGGGGGGGGAGCTTTCTTT. As protein: CASMSTGGGAFF. The chain is built from TRBV2 and TRBJ1-1; 9 nucleotides align to TRBD1. CDR1 is SNHLY, CDR2 FYNNEI, per germline. With V trimmed by 7 bases and J by 10 bases, 7 bases remained unmatched. The length of the CDR3 is 12 residues. Looking up the rest from reference TRBV2 and TRBJ1-1 gives the full variable domain: EPEVTQTPSHQVTQMGQEVILRCVPISNHLYFYWYRQILGQKVEFLVSFYNNEISEKSEIFDDQFSVERPDGSNFTLKIRSTKLEDSAMYFCASMSTGGGAFFGQGTRLTVV.